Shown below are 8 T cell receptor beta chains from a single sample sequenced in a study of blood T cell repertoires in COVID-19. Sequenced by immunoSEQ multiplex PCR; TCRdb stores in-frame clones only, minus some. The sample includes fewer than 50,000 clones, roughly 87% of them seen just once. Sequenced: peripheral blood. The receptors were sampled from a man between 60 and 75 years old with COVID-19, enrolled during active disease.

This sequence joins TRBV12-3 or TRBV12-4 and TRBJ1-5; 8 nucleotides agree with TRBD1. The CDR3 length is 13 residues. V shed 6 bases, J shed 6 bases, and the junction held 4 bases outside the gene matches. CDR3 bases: TGTGCCAGCAGGGACAGGGAGGCTCAGCCCCAGCATTTT. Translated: CASRDREAQPQHF.

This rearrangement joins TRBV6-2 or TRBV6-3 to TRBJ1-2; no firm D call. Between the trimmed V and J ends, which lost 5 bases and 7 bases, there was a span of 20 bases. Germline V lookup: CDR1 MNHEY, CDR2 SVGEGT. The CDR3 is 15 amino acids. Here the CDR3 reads CASSPREGSVRGYTF. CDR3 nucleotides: TGTGCCAGCAGTCCCCGGGAGGGCTCGGTGCGTGGCTACACCTTC.

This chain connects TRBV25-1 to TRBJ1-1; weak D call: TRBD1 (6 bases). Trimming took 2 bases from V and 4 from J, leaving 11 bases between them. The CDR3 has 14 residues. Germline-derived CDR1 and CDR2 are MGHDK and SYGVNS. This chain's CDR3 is CASSEEGEGTEAFF. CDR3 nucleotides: TGTGCCAGCAGTGAAGAGGGGGAGGGCACTGAAGCTTTCTTT.

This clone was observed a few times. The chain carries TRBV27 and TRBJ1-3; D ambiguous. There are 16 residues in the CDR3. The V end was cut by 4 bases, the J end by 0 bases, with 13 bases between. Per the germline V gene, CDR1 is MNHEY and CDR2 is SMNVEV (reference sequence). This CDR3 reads CASSSHFERSGNTIYF. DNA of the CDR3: TGTGCCAGCAGTTCACACTTCGAGCGCTCTGGAAACACCATATATTTT.

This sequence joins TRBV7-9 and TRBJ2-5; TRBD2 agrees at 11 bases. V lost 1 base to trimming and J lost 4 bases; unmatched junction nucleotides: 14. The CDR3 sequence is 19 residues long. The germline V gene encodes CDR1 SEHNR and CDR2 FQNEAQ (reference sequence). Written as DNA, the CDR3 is TGTGCCAGCAGCTTAGATCAGGGGTTAGCGGGAGGGCCAGGAGAGACCCAGTACTTC. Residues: CASSLDQGLAGGPGETQYF.

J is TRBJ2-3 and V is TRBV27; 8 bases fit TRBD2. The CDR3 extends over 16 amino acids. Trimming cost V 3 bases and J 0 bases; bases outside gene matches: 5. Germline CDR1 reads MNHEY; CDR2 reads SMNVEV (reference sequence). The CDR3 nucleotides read TGTGCCAGCAGTTTCCTACTAGCGGCTAGCACAGATACGCAGTATTTT. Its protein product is CASSFLLAASTDTQYF.

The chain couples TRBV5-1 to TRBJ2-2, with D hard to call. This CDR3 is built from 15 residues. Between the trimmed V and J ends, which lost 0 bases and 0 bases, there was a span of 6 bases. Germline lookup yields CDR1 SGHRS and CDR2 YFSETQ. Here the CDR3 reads CASSLALANTGELFF. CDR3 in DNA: TGCGCCAGCAGCTTGGCCTTAGCGAACACCGGGGAGCTGTTTTTT.

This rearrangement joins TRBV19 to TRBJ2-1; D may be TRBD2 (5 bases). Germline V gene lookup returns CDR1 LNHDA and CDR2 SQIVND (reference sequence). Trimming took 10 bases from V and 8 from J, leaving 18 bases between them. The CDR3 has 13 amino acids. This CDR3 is CATSRSFGDEQFF. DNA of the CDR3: TGTGCCACCTCACGATCGTTCGGGGATGAGCAGTTCTTC.